This T cell receptor (beta chain) derives from a study of CD8 T cells in Susac syndrome. It was with random hexamers that 0.5 to 1 ug RNA was reverse transcribed. TCR beta CDR3 was amplified by immunoSEQ covering 54 Vbeta and 13 Jbeta. TCRdb analysed the immunoSEQ multiplex PCR reads with MiXCR anew, one entry per CDR3 protein. The table shows about 210,000 distinct CDR3 sequences, with 95% occurring only once. The ends were cut back, 0 bases at V and 4 bases at J, with 10 bases in the middle. Germline V CDR1 and CDR2: WNHNN, SYGVQD (reference sequence). The CDR3 runs to 16 residues. The chain uses TRBV10-1 and TRBJ2-6, with D perhaps matching TRBD1 (6 bases). The TCR sequence derives from a human donor with multiple sclerosis. The sequencing sample was made of CD4+ T cells from PBMCs. The CDR3 is CASSESMGAGANVLTF. CDR3 DNA sequence: TGCGCCAGCAGTGAGTCGATGGGGGCCGGGGCCAACGTCCTGACTTTC.